The 11 T cell receptor beta chains listed next were all sequenced from one sample in a study of CD8 T cells in Susac syndrome. Random hexamers were used to reverse transcribe roughly 0.5 to 1 ug of RNA. TCRdb re-called the immunoSEQ multiplex PCR reads through MiXCR, storing one row per CDR3 protein. The sample has about 120,000 distinct CDR3 sequences; 94% are singletons. The sequenced material came from CD4+ T cells from PBMCs. The receptors shown here come from a human donor in good health.

The chain is built from TRBV6-2 or TRBV6-3 and TRBJ1-2; D remains ambiguous. This CDR3 has 15 residues. From germline, CDR1 is MNHEY and CDR2 SVGEGT. V lost 7 bases, J lost 4 bases, and 19 bases lay in between. CDR3 region: CASTHGTSGGYGYTF. DNA of the CDR3: TGTGCCAGCACCCATGGCACGTCCGGAGGCTATGGCTACACCTTC.

The chain recombines TRBV2 with TRBJ2-7; maybe TRBD2 (6 bases). This CDR3 is built from 13 residues. Germline V gives CDR1 SNHLY, CDR2 FYNNEI. Trimming removed 7 bases from V and 1 base from J, with 11 bases in between. The CDR3 sequence: CASNPEGSYEQYF. DNA of the CDR3: TGTGCCAGCAACCCGGAGGGGTCCTACGAGCAGTACTTC.

The V and J genes are TRBV29-1 and TRBJ2-3; 13 bases map to TRBD2. Germline V gene lookup returns CDR1 SQVTM and CDR2 ANQGSEA. J was trimmed by 2 bases and V by 7 bases; bases with no gene match: 6. The CDR3 extends over 15 amino acids. The CDR3 sequence: CSAPGLAGATDTQYF. CDR3 coding DNA: TGCAGCGCCCCCGGACTAGCGGGAGCCACAGATACGCAGTATTTT.

The chain links TRBV25-1 to TRBJ2-5; 10 positions match TRBD1. The germline V gene has CDR1 MGHDK and CDR2 SYGVNS. The CDR3 is 15 residues long. V lost 3 bases, J lost 5 bases, and 6 bases stayed unmatched. Here the CDR3 reads CASSDGGTGVETQYF. In DNA form, the CDR3 reads TGTGCCAGCAGTGATGGCGGGACAGGGGTTGAGACCCAGTACTTC.

This rearrangement joins TRBV7-2 to TRBJ1-2; no clear D. This CDR3 region has 13 residues. V gave up 5 bases and J gave up 2 bases, with 9 bases separating them. Germline CDR1 is SGHTA and CDR2 is FQGNSA. CDR3 protein: CASSPPMNYGYTF. In DNA form, the CDR3 reads TGTGCCAGCAGCCCTCCAATGAACTATGGCTACACCTTC.

J is TRBJ1-2 and V is TRBV6-2 or TRBV6-3; D might be TRBD1 (5 bases). V lost 4 bases to trimming and J lost 2 bases, with 14 bases between them. The CDR3 length is 15 residues. Per germline, CDR1 MNHEY and CDR2 SVGEGT. CDR3 coding DNA: TGTGCCAGCAGTTTTTTTTCTGCAGGGAACTATGGCTACACCTTC. Its protein product is CASSFFSAGNYGYTF.

V and J are TRBV27 and TRBJ1-4; tentative D call: TRBD1 (5 bases). The CDR3 contains 10 residues. Germline V gene lookup returns CDR1 MNHEY and CDR2 SMNVEV (reference sequence). V was shortened by 10 bases and J by 14 bases, with 14 bases between the two germline ends. CDR3 region: CATWGFLLFF. For the CDR3, the DNA is TGTGCCACCTGGGGGTTCCTCCTGTTTTTT.

The chain joins TRBV6-1 to TRBJ1-5; D is undetermined. The germline V gene has CDR1 MNHNS and CDR2 SASEGT. CDR3 length: 14 amino acids. The V and J ends lost 1 base and 7 bases respectively, with 11 bases between them. The chain's CDR3 is CASSEGPLGQPQHF. The DNA for the CDR3 is TGTGCCAGCAGTGAAGGGCCCTTAGGGCAGCCCCAGCATTTT.

The chain recombines TRBV7-6 with TRBJ1-2; D uncertain. V gave up 3 bases and J gave up 8 bases, with 13 bases separating them. Germline CDR1 is SGHVS and CDR2 is FNYEAQ. This CDR3 has 13 amino acids. Here the CDR3 reads CASSFTNEGGYTF. DNA of the CDR3: TGTGCCAGCAGCTTCACTAACGAAGGGGGCTACACCTTC.

This clonotype came up a few times. The chain is built from TRBV19 and TRBJ1-1; maybe TRBD1 (6 bases). Trimming left V 4 bases short and J 1 base short, with 10 bases between. Germline V lookup: CDR1 LNHDA, CDR2 SQIVND (reference sequence). The CDR3 is 14 amino acids. The CDR3 sequence: CASSNREGNTEAFF. The CDR3, as DNA: TGTGCCAGTAGTAACAGGGAGGGGAACACTGAAGCTTTCTTT. Complete variable domain (other parts from reference TRBV19 and TRBJ1-1): DGGITQSPKYLFRKEGQNVTLSCEQNLNHDAMYWYRQDPGQGLRLIYYSQIVNDFQKGDIAEGYSVSREKKESFPLTVTSAQKNPTAFYLCASSNREGNTEAFFGQGTRLTVV.

The chain employs TRBV9 and TRBJ2-7; D might be TRBD1 (5 bases). Trimming stripped 0 bases from V and 12 bases from J, with 10 bases between. The CDR3 covers 11 residues. Germline CDR1 is SGDLS and CDR2 is YYNGEE. The CDR3 loop is CASSVEQERYF. The CDR3 coding sequence is TGTGCCAGCAGCGTAGAACAGGAGAGGTACTTC.